Presented here are 19 T cell receptor beta chains from one specimen sequenced in a study of PD-1 blockade in classical Hodgkin lymphoma. Method: immunoSEQ multiplex PCR; TCRdb's copy keeps in-frame clones and lacks some. This sample carries tens of thousands of clones, 80% to 95% of them seen once, and the ten largest clones take 0.3%. Time point meaning: cycle 4 day 1 (C4D1), after 6 weeks of nivolumab. Exposure to brentuximab vedotin varied, and each patient had relapsed following autologous stem cell transplantation. Purified CD4+ T cells were obtained from thawed PBMCs through magnetic negative selection. This specimen consisted of CD4+ T cells from blood, obtained before the fourth cycle of nivolumab. The source is a human donor with classical Hodgkin lymphoma.

V gene TRBV18 combines with J gene TRBJ1-1; D not certain. In germline, CDR1 is KGHSH, CDR2 LQKENI. This CDR3 has 12 residues. Between the trimmed V and J ends, which lost 6 bases and 8 bases, there was a span of 13 bases. The CDR3 DNA sequence: TGTGCCAGCTCCCCCGACCGGTCCGAAGCTTTCTTT. Its translation is CASSPDRSEAFF.

The genes are TRBV5-6 and TRBJ2-5, with a possible D match to TRBD1 (5 bases). The CDR3 spans 16 residues. Looked up from germline, CDR1 is SGHDT and CDR2 is YYEEEE. V dropped 2 bases and J dropped 2 bases, with 16 bases sitting between them. CDR3 in DNA: TGTGCCAGCAGCTTCCTCAGGGAATTCGCACAAGAGACCCAGTACTTC. Translating gives CASSFLREFAQETQYF.

The V call is TRBV30, the J call TRBJ2-5, with TRBD2 matching over 7 bases. Unmatched junction bases numbered 6, after V lost 3 bases and J lost 5 bases. CDR3 length: 13 amino acids. The germline V gene encodes CDR1 GTSNPN and CDR2 SVGIG (reference sequence). The CDR3 here is CAWSRAGWETQYF. The CDR3 nucleotides read TGTGCCTGGAGCCGAGCGGGATGGGAGACCCAGTACTTC.

This chain links TRBV30 with TRBJ2-1; D ambiguous. The germline V gene encodes CDR1 GTSNPN and CDR2 SVGIG (reference sequence). V gave up 2 bases and J gave up 1 base, with 3 bases separating them. The CDR3 length is 12 residues. CDR3: CAWSPSYNEQFF. Written as DNA, the CDR3 is TGTGCCTGGAGTCCTTCCTACAATGAGCAGTTCTTC.

The chain joins TRBV9 to TRBJ1-2, with D unclear. Deletions cut 4 bases from V and 6 bases from J, with 19 bases between. CDR3 size: 15 residues. Per the germline V gene, CDR1 is SGDLS and CDR2 is YYNGEE. CDR3 amino acids: CASSSPAGRVNGYTF. In nucleotides, the CDR3 is TGTGCCAGCAGCTCCCCCGCGGGGAGGGTAAATGGCTACACCTTC.

This chain uses TRBV29-1 with TRBJ2-7; TRBD1 might be the D (6 bases). The CDR3 runs to 14 residues. Between the trimmed V and J ends, which lost 0 bases and 4 bases, there was a span of 13 bases. Per germline, CDR1 SQVTM and CDR2 ANQGSEA. CDR3 bases: TGCAGCGTTGAAGACCGAGGACAGTCTTACGAGCAGTACTTC. Protein sequence: CSVEDRGQSYEQYF.

J is TRBJ2-7 and V is TRBV10-3; the D gene could be TRBD1 or TRBD2 (5 bases each). The V and J ends lost 6 bases and 6 bases respectively, with 24 bases between them. The CDR3 length is 16 residues. CDR1 ENHRY and CDR2 SYGVKD come from the germline V gene. CDR3 region: CAIRGVLGQGGREQYF. CDR3 nucleotide sequence: TGTGCCATCAGGGGGGTCTTAGGCCAAGGCGGGCGCGAGCAGTACTTC.

V gene TRBV7-8 combines with J gene TRBJ2-1; 12 bases agree with TRBD2. J was trimmed by 7 bases and V by 0 bases; bases with no gene match: 4. Germline V gene lookup returns CDR1 SGHVS and CDR2 FQNEAQ. CDR3 size: 16 residues. This CDR3 reads CASSLATSGSLNEQFF. The CDR3, as DNA: TGTGCCAGCAGCTTAGCGACTAGCGGGAGTCTAAATGAGCAGTTCTTC.

The chain is built from TRBV7-6 and TRBJ2-7, with 7 bases lining up with TRBD1. Losses at the gene ends were 5 bases for V and 2 bases for J; bases not matched to a gene: 6. CDR3 length: 14 amino acids. Germline CDR1 SGHVS, CDR2 FNYEAQ. CDR3: CASSRRQGPYEQYF. The CDR3, as DNA: TGTGCCAGCAGCCGCAGACAGGGCCCCTACGAGCAGTACTTC.

The chain links TRBV19 to TRBJ2-7; D call uncertain. CDR3 length: 11 amino acids. The ends were cut back, 7 bases at V and 1 base at J, with 5 bases in the middle. Germline CDR1 and CDR2: LNHDA and SQIVND (reference sequence). CDR3 amino acids: CASMGSYEQYF. In DNA form, the CDR3 reads TGTGCCAGTATGGGGTCCTACGAGCAGTACTTC.

The chain's CDR3 is CAHPGPPKGSGRKETQYF. The CDR3 bases are TGTGCCCATCCGGGCCCGCCAAAGGGTAGCGGGAGAAAAGAGACCCAGTACTTC. V usage is TRBV10-3 and J usage is TRBJ2-5, with 9 bases matching TRBD2. Looked up from germline, CDR1 is ENHRY and CDR2 is SYGVKD. J was trimmed by 3 bases and V by 11 bases; bases with no gene match: 22. The CDR3 is 18 residues long.

The J gene is TRBJ1-2, the V gene TRBV6-5; D unresolved. The CDR3 totals 12 residues. Germline CDR1 reads MNHEY; CDR2 reads SVGAGI. V lost 11 bases and J 6 bases, leaving 16 bases between the germline ends. As DNA, the CDR3 is TGTGCCGTCCGGATCCGGGAAAATGGCTACACCTTC. Protein sequence: CAVRIRENGYTF.

This clone was observed once. The V gene is TRBV11-2, the J gene TRBJ2-7; TRBD1 matches at 7 bases. This CDR3 region has 12 residues. Germline CDR1 SGHAT, CDR2 FQNNGV. V gave up 5 bases and J gave up 6 bases; unmatched junction bases: 4. The CDR3: CASSRTGLEQYF. The CDR3 DNA is TGTGCCAGCAGCCGGACAGGCCTCGAGCAGTACTTC.

This clone was picked up one time. The gene calls are TRBV5-1 and TRBJ2-1; TRBD1 is a possible D gene (6 bases). The germline V gene encodes CDR1 SGHRS and CDR2 YFSETQ. Deletions cut 5 bases from V and 7 bases from J, with 16 bases between. The CDR3 consists of 14 residues. CDR3 sequence (DNA): TGCGCCAGCAGGGTCCAGGGACAAGGAAATGAGCAGTTCTTC. This translates into CASRVQGQGNEQFF.

This chain links TRBV28 with TRBJ1-1; perhaps TRBD1 as D (6 bases). V shed 6 bases and J shed 1 base, with 6 bases lying between them. The CDR3 consists of 12 residues. The germline V gene has CDR1 MDHEN and CDR2 SYDVKM. The CDR3 bases are TGTGCCAGCAGGACAGGGAACACTGAAGCTTTCTTT. Protein product: CASRTGNTEAFF.

This rearrangement joins TRBV28 to TRBJ1-2; D unresolved. Between the trimmed V and J ends, which lost 3 bases and 4 bases, there was a span of 15 bases. Looked up from germline, CDR1 is MDHEN and CDR2 is SYDVKM. The CDR3 runs 15 residues. The CDR3: CASSFPGRRGYGYTF. In nucleotides, the CDR3 is TGTGCCAGCAGTTTCCCTGGGCGCCGCGGCTATGGCTACACCTTC.

The genes are TRBV28 and TRBJ1-3; 8 bases match TRBD1. Germline assignment: CDR1 MDHEN and CDR2 SYDVKM. The CDR3 covers 15 residues. V lost 6 bases to trimming and J lost 4 bases; unmatched junction nucleotides: 8. Here the CDR3 DNA reads TGTGCCAGCAGGGCGCAGGGGGCAGCAGGAAACACCATATATTTT. Translated, it gives CASRAQGAAGNTIYF. Together with reference TRBV28 and TRBJ1-3, the CDR3 gives the full variable domain: DVKVTQSSRYLVKRTGEKVFLECVQDMDHENMFWYRQDPGLGLRLIYFSYDVKMKEKGDIPEGYSVSREKKERFSLILESASTNQTSMYLCASRAQGAAGNTIYFGEGSWLTVV.

This chain joins TRBV12-5 and TRBJ2-3; TRBD2 matches at 7 bases. Germline CDR1 reads LGHNT; CDR2 reads FRNRAP. J was trimmed by 0 bases and V by 1 base; bases with no gene match: 4. This CDR3 spans 16 amino acids. As DNA, the CDR3 is TGTGCTAGTGGTTTGGGGGCTAGCGGTAGCACAGATACGCAGTATTTT. It yields the protein CASGLGASGSTDTQYF. The full variable domain, in which reference TRBV12-5 and TRBJ2-3 provide the parts outside the CDR3, is DARVTQTPRHKVTEMGQEVTMRCQPILGHNTVFWYRQTMMQGLELLAYFRNRAPLDDSGMPKDRFSAEMPDATLATLKIQPSEPRDSAVYFCASGLGASGSTDTQYFGPGTRLTVL.

The V gene is TRBV5-1, the J gene TRBJ1-3, with D possibly matching TRBD1 (5 bases). This CDR3 region has 14 residues. Germline V gives CDR1 SGHRS, CDR2 YFSETQ. V lost 4 bases, J lost 1 base, and 9 bases lay in between. For the CDR3, the DNA is TGCGCCAGCAGCCCGGGGCCGTCTGGAAACACCATATATTTT. Its protein is CASSPGPSGNTIYF.